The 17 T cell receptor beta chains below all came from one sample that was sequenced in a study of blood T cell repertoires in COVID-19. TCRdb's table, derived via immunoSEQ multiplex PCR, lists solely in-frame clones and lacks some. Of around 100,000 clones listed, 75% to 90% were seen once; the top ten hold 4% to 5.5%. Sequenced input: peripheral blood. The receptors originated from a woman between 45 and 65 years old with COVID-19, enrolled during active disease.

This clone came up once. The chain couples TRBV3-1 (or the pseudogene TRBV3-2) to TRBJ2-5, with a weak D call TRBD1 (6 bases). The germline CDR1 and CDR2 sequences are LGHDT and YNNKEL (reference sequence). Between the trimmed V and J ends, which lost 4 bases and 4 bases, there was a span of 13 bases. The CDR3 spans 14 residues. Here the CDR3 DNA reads TGTGCCAGCAGCCGTACAACAGGGCGAGAGACCCAGTACTTC. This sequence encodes CASSRTTGRETQYF.

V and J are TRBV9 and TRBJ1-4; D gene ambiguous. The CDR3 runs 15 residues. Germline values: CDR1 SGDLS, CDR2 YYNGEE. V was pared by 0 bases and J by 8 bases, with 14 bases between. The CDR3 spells CASSVVSTRPEKLFF. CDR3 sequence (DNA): TGTGCCAGCAGCGTAGTATCGACAAGACCCGAAAAACTGTTTTTT.

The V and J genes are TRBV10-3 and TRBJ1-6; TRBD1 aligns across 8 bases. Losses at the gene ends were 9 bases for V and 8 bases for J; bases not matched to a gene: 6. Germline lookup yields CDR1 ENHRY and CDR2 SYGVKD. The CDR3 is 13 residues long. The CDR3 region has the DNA TGTGCCATAACCGGGACAGGTGATTCACCCCTCCACTTT. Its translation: CAITGTGDSPLHF.

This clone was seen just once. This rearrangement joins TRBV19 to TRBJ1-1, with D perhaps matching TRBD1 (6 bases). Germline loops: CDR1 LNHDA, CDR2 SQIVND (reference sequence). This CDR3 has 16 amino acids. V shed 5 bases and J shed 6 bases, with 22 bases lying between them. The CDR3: CASSPVWTQGTPEAFF. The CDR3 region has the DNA TGTGCCAGTAGTCCCGTGTGGACCCAGGGGACCCCTGAAGCTTTCTTT.

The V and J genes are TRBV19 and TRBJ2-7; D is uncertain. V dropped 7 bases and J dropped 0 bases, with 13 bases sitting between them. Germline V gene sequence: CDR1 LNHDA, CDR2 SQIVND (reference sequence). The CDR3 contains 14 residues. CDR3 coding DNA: TGTGCCAGTAAAGACACCGTGAGCTCCTACGAGCAGTACTTC. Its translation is CASKDTVSSYEQYF.

CDR3 residues: CASSQALKRGALSSYNEQFF. CDR3 nucleotides: TGTGCCAGCAGCCAAGCTTTAAAGCGGGGGGCCCTTAGCTCCTACAATGAGCAGTTCTTC. The V call is TRBV3-1 (or the pseudogene TRBV3-2), the J call TRBJ2-1; 9 nucleotides align to TRBD2. The V gene end was trimmed by 1 base and the J gene end by 0 bases; junction bases not matched to a gene: 13. Per the germline V gene, CDR1 is LGHDT and CDR2 is YNNKEL (reference sequence). CDR3 length: 20 residues.

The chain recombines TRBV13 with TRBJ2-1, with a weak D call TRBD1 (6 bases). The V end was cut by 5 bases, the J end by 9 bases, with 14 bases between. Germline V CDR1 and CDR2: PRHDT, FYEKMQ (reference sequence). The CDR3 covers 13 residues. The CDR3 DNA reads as TGTGCCAGCAGCCCGCCCGTAGGGGGTGAGCAGTTCTTC. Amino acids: CASSPPVGGEQFF.

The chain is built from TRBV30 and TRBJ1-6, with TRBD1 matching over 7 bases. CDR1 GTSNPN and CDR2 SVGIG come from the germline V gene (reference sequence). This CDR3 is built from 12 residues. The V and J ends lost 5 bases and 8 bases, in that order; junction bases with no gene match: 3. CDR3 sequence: CAWHRGDSPLHF. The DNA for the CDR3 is TGTGCCTGGCACAGGGGTGATTCACCCCTCCACTTT.

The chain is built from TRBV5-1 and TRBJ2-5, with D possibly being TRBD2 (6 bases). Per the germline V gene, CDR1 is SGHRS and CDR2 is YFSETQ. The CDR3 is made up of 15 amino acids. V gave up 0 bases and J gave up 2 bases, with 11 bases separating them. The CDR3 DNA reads TGCGCCAGCAGCTTGGCACTCGCGGGGCAAGAGACCCAGTACTTC. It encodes CASSLALAGQETQYF.

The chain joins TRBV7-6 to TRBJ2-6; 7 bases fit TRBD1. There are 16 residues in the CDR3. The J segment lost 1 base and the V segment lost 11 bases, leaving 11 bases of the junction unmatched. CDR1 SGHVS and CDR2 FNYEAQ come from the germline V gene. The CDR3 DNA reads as TGTGCCTCCGGCACAGGGGCGGGTTCTGGGGCCAACGTCCTGACTTTC. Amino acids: CASGTGAGSGANVLTF. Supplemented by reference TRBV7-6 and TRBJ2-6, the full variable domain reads GAGVSQSPRYKVTKRGQDVALRCDPISGHVSLYWYRQALGQGPEFLTYFNYEAQQDKSGLPNDRFSAERPEGSISTLTIQRTEQRDSAMYRCASGTGAGSGANVLTFGAGSRLTVL.

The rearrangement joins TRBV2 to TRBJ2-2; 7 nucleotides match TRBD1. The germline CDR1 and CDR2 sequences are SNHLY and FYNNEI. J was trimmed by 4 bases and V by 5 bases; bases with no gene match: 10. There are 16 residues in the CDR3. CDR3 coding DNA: TGTGCCAGCAGTTTGGGCGACAGGGCGACCACCGGGGAGCTGTTTTTT. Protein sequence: CASSLGDRATTGELFF.

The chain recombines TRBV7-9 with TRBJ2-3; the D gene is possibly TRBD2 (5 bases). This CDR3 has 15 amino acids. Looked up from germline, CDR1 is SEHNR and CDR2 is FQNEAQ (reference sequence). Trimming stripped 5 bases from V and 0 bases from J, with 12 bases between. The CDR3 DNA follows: TGTGCCAGCAGCCCGCATGAGCGGAGCACAGATACGCAGTATTTT. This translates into CASSPHERSTDTQYF.

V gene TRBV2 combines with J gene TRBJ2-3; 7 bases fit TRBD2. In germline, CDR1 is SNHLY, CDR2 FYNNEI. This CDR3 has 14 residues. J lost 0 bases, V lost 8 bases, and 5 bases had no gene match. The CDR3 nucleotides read TGTGCCAGCGGTCGGGGGGAGAGCACAGATACGCAGTATTTT. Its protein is CASGRGESTDTQYF.

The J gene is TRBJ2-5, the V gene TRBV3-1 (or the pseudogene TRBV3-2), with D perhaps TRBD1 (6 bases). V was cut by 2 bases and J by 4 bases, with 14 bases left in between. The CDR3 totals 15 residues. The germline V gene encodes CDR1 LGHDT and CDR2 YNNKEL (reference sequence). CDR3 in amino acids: CASSQSAGVRETQYF. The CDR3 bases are TGTGCCAGCAGCCAATCGGCAGGGGTGAGAGAGACCCAGTACTTC.

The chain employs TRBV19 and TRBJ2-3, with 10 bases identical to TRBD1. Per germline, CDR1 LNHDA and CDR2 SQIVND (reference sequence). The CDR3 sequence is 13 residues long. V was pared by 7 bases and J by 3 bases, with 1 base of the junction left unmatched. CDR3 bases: TGTGCCAGTAAGGACAGGGGGACAGATACGCAGTATTTT. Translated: CASKDRGTDTQYF.

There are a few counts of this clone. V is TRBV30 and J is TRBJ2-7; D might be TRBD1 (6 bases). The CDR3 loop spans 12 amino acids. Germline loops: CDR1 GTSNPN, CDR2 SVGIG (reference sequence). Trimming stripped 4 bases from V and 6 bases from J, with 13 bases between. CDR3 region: CAWTQGIGEQYF. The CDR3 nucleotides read TGTGCCTGGACACAGGGAATTGGCGAGCAGTACTTC. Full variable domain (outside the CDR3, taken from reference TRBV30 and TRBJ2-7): SQTIHQWPATLVQPVGSPLSLECTVEGTSNPNLYWYRQAAGRGLQLLFYSVGIGQISSEVPQNLSASRPQDRQFILSSKKLLLSDSGFYLCAWTQGIGEQYFGPGTRLTVT.

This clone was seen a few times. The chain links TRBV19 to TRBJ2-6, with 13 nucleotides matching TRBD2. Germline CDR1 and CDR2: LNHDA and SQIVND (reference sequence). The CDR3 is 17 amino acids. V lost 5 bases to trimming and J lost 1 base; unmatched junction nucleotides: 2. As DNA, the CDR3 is TGTGCCAGTAGTTTGGGACTAGCGGGGTCTGGGGCCAACGTCCTGACTTTC. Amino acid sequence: CASSLGLAGSGANVLTF.